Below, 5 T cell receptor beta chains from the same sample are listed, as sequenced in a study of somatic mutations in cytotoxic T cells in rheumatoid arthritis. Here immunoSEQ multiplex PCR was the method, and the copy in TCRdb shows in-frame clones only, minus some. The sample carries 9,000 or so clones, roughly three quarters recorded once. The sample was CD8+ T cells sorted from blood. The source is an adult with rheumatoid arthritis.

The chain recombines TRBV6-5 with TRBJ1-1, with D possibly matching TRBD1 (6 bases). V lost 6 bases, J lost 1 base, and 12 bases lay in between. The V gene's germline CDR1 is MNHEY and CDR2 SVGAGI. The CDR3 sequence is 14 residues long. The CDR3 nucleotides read TGTGCCAGCAGCCCACAGGGCGGGAACACTGAAGCTTTCTTT. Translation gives CASSPQGGNTEAFF.

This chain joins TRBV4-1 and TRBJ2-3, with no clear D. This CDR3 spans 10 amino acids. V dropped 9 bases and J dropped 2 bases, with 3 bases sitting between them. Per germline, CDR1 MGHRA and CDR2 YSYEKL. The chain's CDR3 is CARDTDTQYF. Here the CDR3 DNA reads TGCGCCAGAGACACAGATACGCAGTATTTT.

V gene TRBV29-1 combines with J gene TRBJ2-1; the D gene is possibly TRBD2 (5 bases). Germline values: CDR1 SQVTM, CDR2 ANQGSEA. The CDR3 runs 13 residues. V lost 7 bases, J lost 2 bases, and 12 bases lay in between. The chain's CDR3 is CSAGGKAYNEQFF. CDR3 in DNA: TGCAGCGCTGGAGGTAAAGCCTACAATGAGCAGTTCTTC.

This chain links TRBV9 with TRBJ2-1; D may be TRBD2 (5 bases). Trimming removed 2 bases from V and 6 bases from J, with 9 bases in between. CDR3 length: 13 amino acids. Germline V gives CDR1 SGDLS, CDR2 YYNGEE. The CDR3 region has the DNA TGTGCCAGCAGCGTCAACGGGGTCAATGAGCAGTTCTTC. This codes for CASSVNGVNEQFF.

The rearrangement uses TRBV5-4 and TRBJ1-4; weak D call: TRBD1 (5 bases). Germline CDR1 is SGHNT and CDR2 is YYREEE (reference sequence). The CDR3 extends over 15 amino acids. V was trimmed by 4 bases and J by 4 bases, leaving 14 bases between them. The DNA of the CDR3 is TGTGCCAGCAGCCCCGGGGCAGGTGGTAATGAAAAACTGTTTTTT. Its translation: CASSPGAGGNEKLFF.